This is a list of T cell receptor beta chains from one sample in a study of cytomegalovirus exposure and HLA in healthy donors. TCRdb's table, derived via immunoSEQ multiplex PCR, lists solely in-frame clones and lacks some. Here the sample spans about 130,000 clones, approximately 74% being singletons. Sequenced input: PBMCs. Receptors originate from a middle-aged man in good health and CMV-seropositive. Both conserved end residues are part of each CDR3. The D gene is left open where the match is weak. Clone size is not always given. Where it is, it says once, few, many or a class for expanded clones.

v_gene	d_gene	j_gene	abundance	CDR3nt	CDR3aa
TRBV2	.	TRBJ1-1	.	TGTGCCAGCAGTATTCAGGGCGCCTTAGACGAAGCTTTCTTT	CASSIQGALDEAFF
TRBV5-1	.	TRBJ1-4	.	TGCGCCAGCAGCCGGGACGGCGGGGAACTGTTTTTT	CASSRDGGELFF
TRBV27	TRBD2	TRBJ2-7	.	TGTGCCAGCAGTTTAGGTAGCGGGAGTGCCGTCTACGAGCAGTACTTC	CASSLGSGSAVYEQYF
TRBV2	TRBD1	TRBJ1-2	.	TGTGCCAGCAGTCCTACAGGGGGCCGTGGCTACACCTTC	CASSPTGGRGYTF
TRBV10-2	.	TRBJ1-1	few	TGCGCCAGCAGCCGAACCCCAGGGGCGTCCGCCACCCGGGGTGAAGCTTTCTTT	CASSRTPGASATRGEAFF
TRBV5-4	TRBD1	TRBJ1-1	.	TGTGCCAGCAGCGGGGACAGGGCGGCGGGCACTGAAGCTTTCTTT	CASSGDRAAGTEAFF
TRBV29-1	TRBD1	TRBJ1-4	.	TGCAGCGCAATGACACCAGGACAGGGCAATGAAAAACTGTTTTTT	CSAMTPGQGNEKLFF
TRBV2	TRBD1	TRBJ1-5	.	TGTGCCAGCAGTGGCCGGACAGGAAGCAATCAGCCCCAGCATTTT	CASSGRTGSNQPQHF
TRBV28	.	TRBJ1-4	few	TGTGCCAGCTCCTCTTTTCATGGGAGCCCCGGACTCTACCTAAAACTGTTTTTT	CASSSFHGSPGLYLKLFF
TRBV10-3	TRBD1	TRBJ2-5	.	TGTGCCACCAAAAATGGTCTCGGAAGGGACAGTCAAGAGACCCAGTACTTC	CATKNGLGRDSQETQYF
TRBV6-5	.	TRBJ2-3	.	TGTGCCAGCAGTCTCCAGGTTGCCACAGATACGCAGTATTTT	CASSLQVATDTQYF
TRBV5-4	TRBD2	TRBJ2-7	.	TGTGCCAGCAGCCGCGGCGGGAGTCTCCTCTACGAGCAGTACTTC	CASSRGGSLLYEQYF
TRBV5-4	TRBD2	TRBJ2-3	.	TGTGCCAGCAGCGGGTCTCCGGGACTAGCGGGAGTGGGTGCCACAGATACGCAGTATTTT	CASSGSPGLAGVGATDTQYF
TRBV9	.	TRBJ2-1	.	TGTGCCAGCAGCGTAGGGAGCTCCTACAATGAGCAGTTCTTC	CASSVGSSYNEQFF
TRBV2	TRBD2	TRBJ2-3	few	TGTGCCAGCAGTGAAGGACTCAGCGGGGGATCGCAGTATTTT	CASSEGLSGGSQYF
TRBV7-9	.	TRBJ2-2	.	TGTGCCAGCATCCCCTTTTCGGACACCGGGGAGCTGTTTTTT	CASIPFSDTGELFF
TRBV5-6	TRBD2	TRBJ2-3	.	TGTGCCAGCAGCCCTGGGGGGGTCGATACGCAGTATTTT	CASSPGGVDTQYF
TRBV5-4	TRBD1	TRBJ1-1	few	TGTGCCAGCAGCCGGGGGGGACAGGGGGGACCTGAAGCTTTCTTT	CASSRGGQGGPEAFF
TRBV13	.	TRBJ2-2	few	TGTGCCAGCAGCTTAACGCAGGTTAACACCGGGGAGCTGTTTTTT	CASSLTQVNTGELFF
TRBV7-8	TRBD1	TRBJ1-4	few	TGTGCCAGCGCCACAGGGGCGAGTGAAAAACTGTTTTTT	CASATGASEKLFF
TRBV4-1	.	TRBJ2-3	.	TGCGCCAGCAGCCAAGATCCATGGGGTGGGGGCTCAGACGCAGATACGCAGTATTTT	CASSQDPWGGGSDADTQYF
TRBV5-1	.	TRBJ2-1	.	TGCGCCAGCATCAGGGAGGGGGGATACAATGAGCAGTTCTTC	CASIREGGYNEQFF
TRBV6-5	TRBD2	TRBJ2-5	.	TGTGCCAGCAGTTACTCATTAGCGGGAGTGTTGGAGACCCAGTACTTC	CASSYSLAGVLETQYF
TRBV6-6	TRBD2	TRBJ2-1	.	TGTGCCAGCAGCCCCTCAGCGGGGCGCTACAATGAGCAGTTCTTC	CASSPSAGRYNEQFF
TRBV6-6	TRBD1	TRBJ1-5	.	TGTGCCACATCAGACAGGGATCAGCCCCAGCATTTT	CATSDRDQPQHF
TRBV7-3	.	TRBJ2-3	.	TGTGCCAGCAGCTACGGGGGGCCAGATACGCAGTATTTT	CASSYGGPDTQYF
TRBV28	TRBD2	TRBJ2-5	few	TGTGCCAGCAGTCCCTCCCCGGGACTAGCGGGAGCGGGGGAGACCCAGTACTTC	CASSPSPGLAGAGETQYF
TRBV5-1	.	TRBJ1-5	.	TGCGCCAGCAGCTCGGAAGGGGGCAATCAGCCCCAGCATTTT	CASSSEGGNQPQHF
TRBV6-6	.	TRBJ2-2	.	TGTGCCAGCGTGAGTGGGGAGTGGCTGGGGGAGCTGTTTTTT	CASVSGEWLGELFF
TRBV5-1	.	TRBJ2-1	.	TGCGCCAGCAGCTGGAGGGGGGGGACCTACAATGAGCAGTTCTTC	CASSWRGGTYNEQFF
TRBV28	TRBD1	TRBJ1-2	once	TGTGCCAGCAGTACCACAGGGGATTACCGTGGCTACACCTTC	CASSTTGDYRGYTF
TRBV29-1	TRBD1	TRBJ1-5	.	TGCAGCGTCTTACAGGGGTCGGGAAATCAGCCCCAGCATTTT	CSVLQGSGNQPQHF
TRBV2	.	TRBJ1-2	.	TGTGCCAGCCAACCTGTCACAGGGAAGACGTATGGCTACACCTTC	CASQPVTGKTYGYTF
TRBV28	TRBD1	TRBJ1-2	few	TGTGCCAGCAGTCCTCCGACAGGGGGCGACTATGGCTACACCTTC	CASSPPTGGDYGYTF
TRBV7-9	.	TRBJ1-4	.	TGTTCCAGCAGCTTAAGGCTTACGGGAGGGGGAACTAATGAAAAACTGTTTTTT	CSSSLRLTGGGTNEKLFF
TRBV5-1	TRBD2	TRBJ2-5	.	TGCGCCAGCAGCGGACTAGCGGGAGACGGTGGGGAGACCCAGTACTTC	CASSGLAGDGGETQYF
TRBV28	.	TRBJ2-7	.	TGTGCCAGCAGTTTACTGGACACCAGCGAGCAGTACTTC	CASSLLDTSEQYF
TRBV6-4	.	TRBJ1-1	once	TGTGCCAGCACCAGGACATCTGTTATCTTT	CASTRTSVIF
TRBV4-2	TRBD1	TRBJ2-5	.	TGTGCCAGCAGCCAATTACCTCCGGGACAGGGGGCCGAGACCCAGTACTTC	CASSQLPPGQGAETQYF
TRBV2	TRBD2	TRBJ2-2	.	TGTGCCACCCGACTAGCGGTTACCGGGGAGCTGTTTTTT	CATRLAVTGELFF
TRBV5-1	.	TRBJ2-4	.	TGCGCCAGCAGCTTGGCTGCAGGGGCCCAAAACATTCAGTACTTC	CASSLAAGAQNIQYF
TRBV28	TRBD1	TRBJ1-4	.	TGTGCCAGCTACCAGGGGGCGGTCGAAAAACTGTTTTTT	CASYQGAVEKLFF
TRBV6-5	.	TRBJ2-2	.	TGTGCCAGCAGGCAACCGGGACAGAACACCGGGGAGCTGTTTTTT	CASRQPGQNTGELFF
TRBV30	.	TRBJ2-1	.	TGTGCCTGGAGTGTAGGAGGGGGCAGTGAGCAGTTCTTC	CAWSVGGGSEQFF
TRBV28	.	TRBJ1-5	.	TGTGCCAGCAGAAGCCCGCAGGGGTGGCCCCAGCATTTT	CASRSPQGWPQHF
TRBV29-1	.	TRBJ2-7	.	TGCAGCGTTGAATGGGGGGGGGCGCGGGACGAGCAGTACTTC	CSVEWGGARDEQYF
TRBV28	TRBD2	TRBJ2-5	.	TGTGCCAGCAGTGGACTAGCGGGAAAAGAGACCCAGTACTTC	CASSGLAGKETQYF
TRBV7-9	.	TRBJ1-2	.	TGTGCCAGCAACCGACGGGGTCTTGGAGGCTACACCTTC	CASNRRGLGGYTF
TRBV18	.	TRBJ1-4	few	TGTGCCAGCTCACCGACACCCAGGAATGAAAAACTGTTTTTT	CASSPTPRNEKLFF
TRBV5-1	TRBD1	TRBJ1-3	once	TGCGCCAGCAGCCCCGAGACAGGGGGCTTTGGAAACACCATATATTTT	CASSPETGGFGNTIYF